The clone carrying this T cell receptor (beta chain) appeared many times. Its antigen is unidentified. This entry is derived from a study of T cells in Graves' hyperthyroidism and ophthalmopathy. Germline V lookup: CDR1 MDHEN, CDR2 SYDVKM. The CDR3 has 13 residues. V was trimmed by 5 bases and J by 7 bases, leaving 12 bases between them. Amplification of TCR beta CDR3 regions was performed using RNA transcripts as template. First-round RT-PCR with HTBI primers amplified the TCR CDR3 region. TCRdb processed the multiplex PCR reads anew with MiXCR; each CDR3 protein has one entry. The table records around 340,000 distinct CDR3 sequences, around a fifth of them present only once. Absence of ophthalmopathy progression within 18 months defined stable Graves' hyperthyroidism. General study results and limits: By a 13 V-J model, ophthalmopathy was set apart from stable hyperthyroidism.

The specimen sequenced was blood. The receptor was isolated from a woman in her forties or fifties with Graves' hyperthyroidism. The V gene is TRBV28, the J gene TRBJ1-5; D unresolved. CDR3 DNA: TGTGCCAGCAGTCCGCCCGCAGGCCAGCCCCAGCATTTT. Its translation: CASSPPAGQPQHF.